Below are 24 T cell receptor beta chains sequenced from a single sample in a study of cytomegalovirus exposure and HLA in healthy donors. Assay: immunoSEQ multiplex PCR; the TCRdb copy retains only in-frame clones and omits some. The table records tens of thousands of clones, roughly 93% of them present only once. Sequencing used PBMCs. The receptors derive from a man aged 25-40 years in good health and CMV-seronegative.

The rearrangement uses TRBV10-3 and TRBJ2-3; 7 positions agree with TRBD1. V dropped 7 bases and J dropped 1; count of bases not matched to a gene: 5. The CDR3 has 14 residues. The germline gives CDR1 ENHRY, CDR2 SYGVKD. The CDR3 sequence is CAINVQGGTDTQYF. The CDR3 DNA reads TGTGCCATCAACGTCCAGGGGGGCACAGATACGCAGTATTTT.

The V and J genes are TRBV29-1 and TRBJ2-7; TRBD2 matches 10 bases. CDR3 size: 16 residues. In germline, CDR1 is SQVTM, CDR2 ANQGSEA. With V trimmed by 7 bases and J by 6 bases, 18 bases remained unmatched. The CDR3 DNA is TGCAGCGCGGTTAGGCTAAGGACTAGCGGTAGTTTCGAGCAGTACTTC. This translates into CSAVRLRTSGSFEQYF.

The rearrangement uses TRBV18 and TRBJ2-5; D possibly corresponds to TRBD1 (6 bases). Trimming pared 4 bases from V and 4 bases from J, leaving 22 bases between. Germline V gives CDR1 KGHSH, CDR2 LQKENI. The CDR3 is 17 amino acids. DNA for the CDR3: TGTGCCAGCTCACTCCAATCTACGAGAAGAGGGGGAGAGACCCAGTACTTC. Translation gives CASSLQSTRRGGETQYF.

Here the CDR3 DNA reads TGTGCAAGTCGCTTAGCTTCAGGGGATTTCAGCATTCAGTACTTC. It codes for CASRLASGDFSIQYF. The chain combines TRBV12-2 with TRBJ2-4; the listed D gene, TRBD1, was not tested against the DNA. TRBV12-2 is listed as a pseudogene. CDR3 length: 15 residues.

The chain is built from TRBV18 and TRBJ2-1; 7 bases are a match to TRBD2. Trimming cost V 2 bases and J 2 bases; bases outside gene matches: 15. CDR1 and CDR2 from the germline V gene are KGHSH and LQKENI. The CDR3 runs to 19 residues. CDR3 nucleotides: TGTGCCAGCTCACCATACAACAAGCCCGCGGGGGTGACCTACAATGAGCAGTTCTTC. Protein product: CASSPYNKPAGVTYNEQFF.

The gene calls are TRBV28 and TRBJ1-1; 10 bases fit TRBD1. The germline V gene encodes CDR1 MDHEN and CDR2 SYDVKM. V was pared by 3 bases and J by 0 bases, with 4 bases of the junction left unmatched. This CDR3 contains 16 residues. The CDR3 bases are TGTGCCAGCAGTTTGCGGACAGGGGGAATGAACACTGAAGCTTTCTTT. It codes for CASSLRTGGMNTEAFF.

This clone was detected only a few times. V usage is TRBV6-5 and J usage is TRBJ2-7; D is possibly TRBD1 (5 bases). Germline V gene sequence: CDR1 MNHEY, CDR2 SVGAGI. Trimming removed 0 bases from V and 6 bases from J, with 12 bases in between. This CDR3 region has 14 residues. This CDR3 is CASSYSLRASEQYF. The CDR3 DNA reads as TGTGCCAGCAGTTACTCTCTCAGGGCCAGCGAGCAGTACTTC.

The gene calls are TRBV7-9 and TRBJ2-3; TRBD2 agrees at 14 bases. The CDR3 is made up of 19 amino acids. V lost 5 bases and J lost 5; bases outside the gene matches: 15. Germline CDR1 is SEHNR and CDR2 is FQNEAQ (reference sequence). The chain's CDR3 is CASSRQPGGLAGGKDTQYF. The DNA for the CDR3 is TGTGCCAGCAGCCGGCAACCAGGTGGACTAGCGGGAGGAAAAGATACGCAGTATTTT.

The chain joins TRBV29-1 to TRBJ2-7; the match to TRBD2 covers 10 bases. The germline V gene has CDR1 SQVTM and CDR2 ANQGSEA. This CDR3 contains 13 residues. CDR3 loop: CSAGLANSYEQYF. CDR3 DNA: TGCAGTGCGGGACTAGCGAACTCCTACGAGCAGTACTTC.

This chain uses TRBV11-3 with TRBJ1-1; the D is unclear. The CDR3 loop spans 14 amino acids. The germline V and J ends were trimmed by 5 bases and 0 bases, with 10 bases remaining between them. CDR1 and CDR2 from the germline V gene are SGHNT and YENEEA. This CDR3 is CASSAGNLNTEAFF. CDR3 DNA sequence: TGTGCCAGCAGCGCGGGCAACCTGAACACTGAAGCTTTCTTT.

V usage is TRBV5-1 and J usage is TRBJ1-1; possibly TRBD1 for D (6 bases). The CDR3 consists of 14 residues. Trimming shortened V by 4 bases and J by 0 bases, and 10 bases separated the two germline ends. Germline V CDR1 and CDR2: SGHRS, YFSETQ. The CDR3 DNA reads TGCGCCAGCAGCCAAACAGGGTTGAACACTGAAGCTTTCTTT. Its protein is CASSQTGLNTEAFF.

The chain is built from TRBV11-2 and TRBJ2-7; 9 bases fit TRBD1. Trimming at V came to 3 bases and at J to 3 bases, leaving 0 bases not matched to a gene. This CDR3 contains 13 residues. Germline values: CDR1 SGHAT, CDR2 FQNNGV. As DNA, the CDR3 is TGTGCCAGCAGCTTGGACAGGGGCTACGAGCAGTACTTC. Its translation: CASSLDRGYEQYF.

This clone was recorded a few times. CDR3 loop: CASSPWGDSLYGYTF. The DNA for the CDR3 is TGCGCCAGCAGCCCTTGGGGGGACAGCCTCTATGGCTACACCTTC. The chain carries TRBV4-1 and TRBJ1-2, with 7 bases identical to TRBD1. The ends lost 4 bases at V and 4 bases at J; junction bases unmatched: 9. The CDR3 runs to 15 residues. CDR1 is MGHRA and CDR2 is YSYEKL in the germline V gene.

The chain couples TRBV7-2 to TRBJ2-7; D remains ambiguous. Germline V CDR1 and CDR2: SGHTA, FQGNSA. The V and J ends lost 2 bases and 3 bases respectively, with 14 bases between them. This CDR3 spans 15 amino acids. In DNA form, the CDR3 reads TGTGCCAGCAGCTTACGAGCGATTGGATACTACGAGCAGTACTTC. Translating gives CASSLRAIGYYEQYF.

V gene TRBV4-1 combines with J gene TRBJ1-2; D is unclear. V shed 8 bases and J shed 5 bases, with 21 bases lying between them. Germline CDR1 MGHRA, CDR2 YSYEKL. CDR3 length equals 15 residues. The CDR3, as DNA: TGCGCCAGCCGATATTTAAGCTCCGTTTCTTATGGCTACACCTTC. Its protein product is CASRYLSSVSYGYTF.

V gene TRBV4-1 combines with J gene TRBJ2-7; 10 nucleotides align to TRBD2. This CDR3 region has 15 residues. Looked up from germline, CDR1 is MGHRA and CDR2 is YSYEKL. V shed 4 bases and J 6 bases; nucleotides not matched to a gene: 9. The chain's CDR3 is CASSRPTSGKAEQYF. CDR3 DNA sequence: TGCGCCAGCAGCCGTCCCACTAGCGGGAAGGCCGAGCAGTACTTC.

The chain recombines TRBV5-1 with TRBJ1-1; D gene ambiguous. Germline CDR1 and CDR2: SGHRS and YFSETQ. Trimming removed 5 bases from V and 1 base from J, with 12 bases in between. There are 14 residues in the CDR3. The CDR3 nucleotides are TGCGCCAGCAGGCAGACAAGCACGAACACTGAAGCTTTCTTT. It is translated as CASRQTSTNTEAFF. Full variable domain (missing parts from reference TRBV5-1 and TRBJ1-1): KAGVTQTPRYLIKTRGQQVTLSCSPISGHRSVSWYQQTPGQGLQFLFEYFSETQRNKGNFPGRFSGRQFSNSRSEMNVSTLELGDSALYLCASRQTSTNTEAFFGQGTRLTVV.

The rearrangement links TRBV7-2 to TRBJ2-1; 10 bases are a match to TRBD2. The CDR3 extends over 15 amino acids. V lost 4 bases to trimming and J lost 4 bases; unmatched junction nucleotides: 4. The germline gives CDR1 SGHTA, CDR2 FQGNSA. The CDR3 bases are TGTGCCAGCAGCTCAACTAGCGGGGCGTACAATGAGCAGTTCTTC. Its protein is CASSSTSGAYNEQFF.

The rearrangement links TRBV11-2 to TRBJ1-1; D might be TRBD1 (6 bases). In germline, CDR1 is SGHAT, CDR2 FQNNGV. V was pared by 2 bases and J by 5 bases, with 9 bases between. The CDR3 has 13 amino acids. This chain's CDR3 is CASSLLQGTEAFF. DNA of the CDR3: TGTGCCAGCAGCTTACTCCAGGGGACTGAAGCTTTCTTT.

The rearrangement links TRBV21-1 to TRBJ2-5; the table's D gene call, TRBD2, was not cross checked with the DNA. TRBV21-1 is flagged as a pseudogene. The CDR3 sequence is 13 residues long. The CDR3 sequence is CASSKVQRETQYF. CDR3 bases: TGTGCCAGCAGCAAAGTGCAACGGGAGACCCAGTACTTC.

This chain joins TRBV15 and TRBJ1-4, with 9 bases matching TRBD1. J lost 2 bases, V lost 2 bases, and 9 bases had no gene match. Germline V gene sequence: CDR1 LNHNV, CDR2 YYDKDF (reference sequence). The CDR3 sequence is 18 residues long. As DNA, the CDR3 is TGTGCCACCAGCAGACGGGGACAGGGAGGAAGGACTAATGAAAAACTGTTTTTT. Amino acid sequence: CATSRRGQGGRTNEKLFF.

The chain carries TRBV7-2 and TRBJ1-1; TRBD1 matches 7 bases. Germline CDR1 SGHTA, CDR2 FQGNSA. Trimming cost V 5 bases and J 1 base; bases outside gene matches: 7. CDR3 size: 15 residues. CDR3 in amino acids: CASSARQGPNTEAFF. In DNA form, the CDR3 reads TGTGCCAGCAGCGCCCGACAGGGCCCGAACACTGAAGCTTTCTTT.

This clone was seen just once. CDR3 amino acids: CASSSEGYGYTF. CDR3 sequence (DNA): TGTGCCAGCAGCTCGGAGGGCTATGGCTACACCTTC. The chain joins TRBV5-5 to TRBJ1-2; D gene uncertain. Trimming removed 3 bases from V and 4 bases from J, with 7 bases in between. The CDR3 totals 12 residues. Germline V gene sequence: CDR1 SGHKS, CDR2 YYEKEE (reference sequence).

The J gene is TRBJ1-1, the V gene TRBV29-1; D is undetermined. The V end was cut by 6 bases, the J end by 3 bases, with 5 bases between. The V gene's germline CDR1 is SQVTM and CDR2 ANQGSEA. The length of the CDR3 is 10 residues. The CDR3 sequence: CSVSDTEAFF. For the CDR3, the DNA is TGCAGCGTATCGGACACTGAAGCTTTCTTT. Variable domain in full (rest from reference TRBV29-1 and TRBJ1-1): SAVISQKPSRDICQRGTSLTIQCQVDSQVTMMFWYRQQPGQSLTLIATANQGSEATYESGFVIDKFPISRPNLTFSTLTVSNMSPEDSSIYLCSVSDTEAFFGQGTRLTVV.